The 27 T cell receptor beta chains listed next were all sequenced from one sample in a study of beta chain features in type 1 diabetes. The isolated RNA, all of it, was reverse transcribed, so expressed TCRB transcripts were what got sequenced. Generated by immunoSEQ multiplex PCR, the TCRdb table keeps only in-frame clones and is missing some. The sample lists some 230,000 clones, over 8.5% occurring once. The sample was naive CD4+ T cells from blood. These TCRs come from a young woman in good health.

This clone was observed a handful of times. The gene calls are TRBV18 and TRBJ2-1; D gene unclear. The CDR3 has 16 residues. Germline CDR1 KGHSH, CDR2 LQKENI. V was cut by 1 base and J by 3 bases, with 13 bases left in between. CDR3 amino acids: CASSPRDSGGYNEQFF. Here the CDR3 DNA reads TGTGCCAGCTCACCACGCGACTCCGGCGGCTACAATGAGCAGTTCTTC.

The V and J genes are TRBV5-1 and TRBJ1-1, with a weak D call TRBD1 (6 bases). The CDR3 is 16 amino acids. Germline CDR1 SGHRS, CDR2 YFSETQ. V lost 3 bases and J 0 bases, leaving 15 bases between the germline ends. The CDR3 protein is CASSWGRGGLNTEAFF. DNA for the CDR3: TGCGCCAGCAGCTGGGGGCGCGGGGGATTGAACACTGAAGCTTTCTTT.

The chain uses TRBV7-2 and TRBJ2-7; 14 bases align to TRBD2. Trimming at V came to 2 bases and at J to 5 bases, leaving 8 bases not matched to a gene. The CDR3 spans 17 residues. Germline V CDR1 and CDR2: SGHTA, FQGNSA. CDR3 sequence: CASSLRGLAGVRHEQYF. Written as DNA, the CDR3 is TGTGCCAGCAGCTTACGGGGACTAGCGGGAGTAAGACACGAGCAGTACTTC.

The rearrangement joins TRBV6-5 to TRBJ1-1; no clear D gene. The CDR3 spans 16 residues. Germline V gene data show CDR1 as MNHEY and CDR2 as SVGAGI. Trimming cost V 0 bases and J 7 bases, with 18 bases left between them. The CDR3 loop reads CASSYSVLQIPREAFF. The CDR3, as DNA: TGTGCCAGCAGTTACTCGGTGCTGCAGATTCCACGTGAAGCTTTCTTT.

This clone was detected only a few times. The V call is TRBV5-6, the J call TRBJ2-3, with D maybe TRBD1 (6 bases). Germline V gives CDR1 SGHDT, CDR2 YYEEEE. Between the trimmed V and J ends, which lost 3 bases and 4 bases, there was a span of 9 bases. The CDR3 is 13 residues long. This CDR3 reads CASSSNRADTQYF. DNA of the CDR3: TGTGCCAGCAGCTCAAACAGGGCAGATACGCAGTATTTT.

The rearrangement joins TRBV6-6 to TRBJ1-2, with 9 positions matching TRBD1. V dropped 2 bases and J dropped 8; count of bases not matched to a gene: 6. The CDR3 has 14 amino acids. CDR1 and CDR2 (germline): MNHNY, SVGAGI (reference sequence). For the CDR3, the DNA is TGTGCCAGCAGTTACGGGGGACAGGGCCAGGGCTACACCTTC. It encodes CASSYGGQGQGYTF.

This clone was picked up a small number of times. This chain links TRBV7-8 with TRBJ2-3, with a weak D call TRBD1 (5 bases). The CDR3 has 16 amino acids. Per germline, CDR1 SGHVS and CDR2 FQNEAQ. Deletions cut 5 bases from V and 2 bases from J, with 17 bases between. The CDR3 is CASSKPRVSVTDTQYF. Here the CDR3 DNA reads TGTGCCAGCAGCAAGCCCAGGGTCTCAGTCACAGATACGCAGTATTTT.

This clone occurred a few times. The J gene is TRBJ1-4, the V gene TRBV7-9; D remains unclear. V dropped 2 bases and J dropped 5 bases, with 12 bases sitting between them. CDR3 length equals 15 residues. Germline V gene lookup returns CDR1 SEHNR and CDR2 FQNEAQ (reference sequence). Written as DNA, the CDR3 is TGTGCCAGCAGCTTAATAAGAAGTGAGAATGAAAAACTGTTTTTT. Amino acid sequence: CASSLIRSENEKLFF.

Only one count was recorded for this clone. The CDR3 loop is CALRGETQYF. For the CDR3, the DNA is TGCGCCCTTAGGGGGGAGACCCAGTACTTC. V gene TRBV5-1 combines with J gene TRBJ2-5, with D perhaps TRBD1 (6 bases). V shed 10 bases and J shed 5 bases, with 9 bases lying between them. CDR3 length equals 10 residues. Germline assignment: CDR1 SGHRS and CDR2 YFSETQ.

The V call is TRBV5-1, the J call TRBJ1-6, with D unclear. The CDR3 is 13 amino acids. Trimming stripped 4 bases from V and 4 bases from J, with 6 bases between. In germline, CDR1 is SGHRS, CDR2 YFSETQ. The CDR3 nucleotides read TGCGCCAGCAGCCTTCTTTATAATTCACCCCTCCACTTT. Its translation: CASSLLYNSPLHF.

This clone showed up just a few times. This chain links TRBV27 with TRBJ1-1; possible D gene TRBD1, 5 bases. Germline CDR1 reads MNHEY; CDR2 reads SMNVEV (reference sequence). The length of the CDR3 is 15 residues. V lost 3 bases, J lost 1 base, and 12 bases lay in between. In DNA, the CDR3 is TGTGCCAGCAGTTTGTTTCGGGGGACGAACACTGAAGCTTTCTTT. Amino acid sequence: CASSLFRGTNTEAFF.

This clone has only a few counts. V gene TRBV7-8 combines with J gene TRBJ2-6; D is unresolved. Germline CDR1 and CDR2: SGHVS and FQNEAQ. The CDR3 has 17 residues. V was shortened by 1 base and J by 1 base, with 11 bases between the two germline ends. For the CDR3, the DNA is TGTGCCAGCAGCTTAGTGGGCTTCGAATCTGGGGCCAACGTCCTGACTTTC. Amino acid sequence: CASSLVGFESGANVLTF.

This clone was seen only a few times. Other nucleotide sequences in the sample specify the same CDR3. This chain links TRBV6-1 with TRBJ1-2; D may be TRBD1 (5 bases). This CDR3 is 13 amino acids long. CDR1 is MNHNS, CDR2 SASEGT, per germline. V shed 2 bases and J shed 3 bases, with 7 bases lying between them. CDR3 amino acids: CASSERGDYGYTF. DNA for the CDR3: TGTGCCAGCAGTGAACGGGGGGACTATGGCTACACCTTC.

CDR3 sequence: CASSLNEQFF. The CDR3 DNA reads as TGCGCCAGCAGCCTCAATGAGCAGTTCTTC. The V and J genes are TRBV10-1 and TRBJ2-1; no definite D call. The CDR3 is 10 residues long. The V gene's germline CDR1 is WNHNN and CDR2 SYGVQD (reference sequence). V was pared by 6 bases and J by 6 bases, with 3 bases between.

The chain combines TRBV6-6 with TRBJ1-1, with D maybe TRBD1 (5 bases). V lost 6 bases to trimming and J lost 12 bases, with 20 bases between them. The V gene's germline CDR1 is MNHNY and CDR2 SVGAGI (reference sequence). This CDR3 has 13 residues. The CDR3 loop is CASSLLLRGVTFF. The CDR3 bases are TGTGCCAGCAGCCTACTTCTCCGGGGGGTAACTTTCTTT.

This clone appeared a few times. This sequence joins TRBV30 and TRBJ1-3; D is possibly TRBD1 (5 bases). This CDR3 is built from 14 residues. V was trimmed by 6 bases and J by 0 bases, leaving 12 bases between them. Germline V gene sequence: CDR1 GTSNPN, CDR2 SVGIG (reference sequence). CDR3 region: CACPRGGSGNTIYF. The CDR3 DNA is TGTGCCTGCCCCCGGGGGGGCTCTGGAAACACCATATATTTT.

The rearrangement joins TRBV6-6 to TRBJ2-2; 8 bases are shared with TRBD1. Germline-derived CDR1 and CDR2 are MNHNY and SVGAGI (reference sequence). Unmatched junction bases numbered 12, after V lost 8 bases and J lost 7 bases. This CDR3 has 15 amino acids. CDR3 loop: CASGPLAGGGGELFF. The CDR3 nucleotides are TGTGCCAGCGGCCCCTTGGCAGGGGGCGGCGGGGAGCTGTTTTTT.

The CDR3 here is CASTTRPGTNNEQFF. The CDR3 nucleotides are TGTGCCAGCACTACAAGGCCCGGGACAAACAATGAGCAGTTCTTC. V gene TRBV6-5 combines with J gene TRBJ2-1; maybe TRBD1 (6 bases). Germline V lookup: CDR1 MNHEY, CDR2 SVGAGI. Trimming removed 7 bases from V and 5 bases from J, with 18 bases in between. The CDR3 length is 15 residues.

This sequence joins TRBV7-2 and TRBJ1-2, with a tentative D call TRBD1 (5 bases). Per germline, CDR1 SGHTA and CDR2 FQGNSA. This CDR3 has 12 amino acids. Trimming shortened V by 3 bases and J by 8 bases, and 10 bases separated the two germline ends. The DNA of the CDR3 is TGTGCCAGCAGCTTTGACAGAGAGGGCTACACCTTC. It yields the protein CASSFDREGYTF.

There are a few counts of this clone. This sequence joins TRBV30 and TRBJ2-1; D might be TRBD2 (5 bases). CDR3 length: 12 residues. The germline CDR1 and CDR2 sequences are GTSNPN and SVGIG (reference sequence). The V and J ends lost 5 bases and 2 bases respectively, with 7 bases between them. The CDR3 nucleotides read TGTGCCTGGCACGGGACCTACAATGAGCAGTTCTTC. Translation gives CAWHGTYNEQFF.

The CDR3 reads CASLGLAIDTQYF. CDR3 nucleotides: TGTGCCAGCCTAGGACTAGCGATAGATACGCAGTATTTT. This chain links TRBV2 with TRBJ2-3; TRBD2 matches at 9 bases. This CDR3 contains 13 residues. The junction had 5 bases not matched to a gene; V was cut back by 8 bases and J by 5 bases. The germline CDR1 and CDR2 sequences are SNHLY and FYNNEI.

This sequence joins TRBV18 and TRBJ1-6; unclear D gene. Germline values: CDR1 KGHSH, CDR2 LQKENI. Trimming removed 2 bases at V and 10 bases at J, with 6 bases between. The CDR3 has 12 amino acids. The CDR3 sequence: CASSPTGSPLHF. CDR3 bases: TGTGCCAGCTCACCAACGGGGTCACCCCTCCACTTT.

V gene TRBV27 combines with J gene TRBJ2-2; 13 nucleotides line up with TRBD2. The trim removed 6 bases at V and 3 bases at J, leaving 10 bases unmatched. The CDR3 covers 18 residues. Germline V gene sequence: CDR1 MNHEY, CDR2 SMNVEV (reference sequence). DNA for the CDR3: TGTGCCAGCAGCCCCGGACTAGCGGGGGCCGGGGACACCGGGGAGCTGTTTTTT. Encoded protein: CASSPGLAGAGDTGELFF.

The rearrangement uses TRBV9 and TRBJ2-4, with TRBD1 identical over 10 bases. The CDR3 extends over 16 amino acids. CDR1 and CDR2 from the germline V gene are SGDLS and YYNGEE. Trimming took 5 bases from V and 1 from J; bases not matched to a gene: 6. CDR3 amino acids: CASSPTGGSAKNIQYF. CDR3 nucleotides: TGTGCCAGCAGTCCGACAGGGGGCTCGGCCAAAAACATTCAGTACTTC.

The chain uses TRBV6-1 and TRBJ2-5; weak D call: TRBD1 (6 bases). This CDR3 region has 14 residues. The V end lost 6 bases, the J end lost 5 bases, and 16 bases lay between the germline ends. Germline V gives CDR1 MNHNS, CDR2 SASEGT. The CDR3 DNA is TGTGCCAGCAGACGCGACAGGTTCGGTGAGACCCAGTACTTC. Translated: CASRRDRFGETQYF.

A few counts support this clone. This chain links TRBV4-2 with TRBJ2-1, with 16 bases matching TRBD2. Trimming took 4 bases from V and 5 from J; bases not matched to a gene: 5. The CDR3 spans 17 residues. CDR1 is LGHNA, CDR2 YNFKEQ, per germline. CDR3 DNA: TGTGCCAGCAGCCGGGGACTAGCGGGAGGGCGGGACAATGAGCAGTTCTTC. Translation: CASSRGLAGGRDNEQFF.

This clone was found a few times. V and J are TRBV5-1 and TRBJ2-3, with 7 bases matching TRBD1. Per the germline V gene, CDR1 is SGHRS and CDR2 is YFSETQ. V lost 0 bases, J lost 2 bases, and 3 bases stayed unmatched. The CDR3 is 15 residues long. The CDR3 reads CASSLDDRVTDTQYF. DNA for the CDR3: TGCGCCAGCAGCTTGGACGACAGGGTCACAGATACGCAGTATTTT.